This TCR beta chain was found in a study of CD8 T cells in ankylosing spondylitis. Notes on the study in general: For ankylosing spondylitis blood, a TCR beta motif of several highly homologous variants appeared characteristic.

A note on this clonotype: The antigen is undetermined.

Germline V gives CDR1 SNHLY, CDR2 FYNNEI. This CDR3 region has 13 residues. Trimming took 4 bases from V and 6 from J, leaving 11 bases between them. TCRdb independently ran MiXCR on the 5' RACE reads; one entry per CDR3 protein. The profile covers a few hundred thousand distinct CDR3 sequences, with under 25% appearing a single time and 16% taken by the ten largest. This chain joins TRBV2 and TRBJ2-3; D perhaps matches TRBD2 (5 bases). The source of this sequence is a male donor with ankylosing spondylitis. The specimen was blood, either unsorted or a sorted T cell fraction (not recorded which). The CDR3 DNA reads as TGTGCCAGCAGTGGAGTAGCGAGGGATACGCAGTATTTT. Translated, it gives CASSGVARDTQYF. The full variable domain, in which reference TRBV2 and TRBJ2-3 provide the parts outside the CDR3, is EPEVTQTPSHQVTQMGQEVILRCVPISNHLYFYWYRQILGQKVEFLVSFYNNEISEKSEIFDDQFSVERPDGSNFTLKIRSTKLEDSAMYFCASSGVARDTQYFGPGTRLTVL.